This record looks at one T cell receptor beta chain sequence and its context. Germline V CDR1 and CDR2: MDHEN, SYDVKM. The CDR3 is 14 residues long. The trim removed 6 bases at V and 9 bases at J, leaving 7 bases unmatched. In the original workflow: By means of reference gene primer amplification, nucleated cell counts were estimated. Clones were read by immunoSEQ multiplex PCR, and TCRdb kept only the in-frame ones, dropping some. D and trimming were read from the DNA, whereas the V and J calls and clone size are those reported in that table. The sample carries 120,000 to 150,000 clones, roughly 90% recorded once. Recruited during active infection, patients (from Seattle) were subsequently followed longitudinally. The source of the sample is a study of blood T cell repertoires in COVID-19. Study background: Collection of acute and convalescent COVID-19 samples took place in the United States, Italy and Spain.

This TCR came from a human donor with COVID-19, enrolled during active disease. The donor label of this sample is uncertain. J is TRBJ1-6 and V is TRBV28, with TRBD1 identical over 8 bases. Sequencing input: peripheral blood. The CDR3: CASSLGQDLSPLHF. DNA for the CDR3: TGTGCCAGCAGCTTGGGACAGGACCTTTCACCCCTCCACTTT.